This TCR beta chain was sequenced for a study of CD8 T cells in ankylosing spondylitis. Notes on the study in general: According to the report, clones linked to the disease were significantly enriched in matched synovial fluid samples taken from ankylosing spondylitis patients. A TCR beta motif made of roughly eight highly homologous variants seemed typical of ankylosing spondylitis blood.

Construction of TCR beta libraries was performed using quantitative 5'-RACE with molecular barcodes. TCRdb re-called the 5' RACE reads through MiXCR, storing one row per CDR3 protein. The data show fewer than 130,000 distinct CDR3 sequences, about 24% seen once. In its sample, this clonotype was seen many times. Its antigen is unknown. This sequence was found in a male donor with ankylosing spondylitis. The sequencing sample was made of synovial fluid, either unsorted or a sorted T cell fraction (not recorded which).

Written as DNA, the CDR3 is TGTGCCAGCACCTTCTTAACACCCATGAACACTGAAGCTTTCTTT. As protein: CASTFLTPMNTEAFF. The chain has TRBV7-2 and TRBJ1-1; D gene ambiguous. V was trimmed by 7 bases and J by 0 bases, leaving 15 bases between them. CDR3 size: 15 residues. Germline loops: CDR1 SGHTA, CDR2 FQGNSA.